A selection of T cell receptor beta chains follows, all from one sample in a study of PD-1 blockade in classical Hodgkin lymphoma. Clones were read by immunoSEQ multiplex PCR, and TCRdb kept only the in-frame ones, dropping some. The table lists approximately 70,000 clones, 93% of them singletons, with roughly 2.7% in the top ten. Sequencing was performed on peripheral blood mononuclear cells (PBMCs). The origin of the receptors is a human donor with classical Hodgkin lymphoma. CDR3s include the opening cysteine and the closing phenylalanine or tryptophan. Fields, in order: clone size, V gene, J gene, D gene, CDR3 protein, CDR3 DNA. D genes are given only for firm matches. Clone size is not always given. Where it is, it says once, few, many or a class for expanded clones.

>.|TRBV27|TRBJ2-2|.
CASSLSRTPNTGELFF
TGTGCCAGCAGTTTATCTAGGACACCGAACACCGGGGAGCTGTTTTTT
>.|TRBV6-6|TRBJ1-3|.
CASSYQDYSGNTIYF
TGTGCCAGCAGTTATCAGGACTACTCTGGAAACACCATATATTTT
>.|TRBV9|TRBJ2-1|TRBD1
CASTPRTGAYNEQFF
TGTGCCAGCACCCCTAGGACAGGGGCCTACAATGAGCAGTTCTTC
>.|TRBV9|TRBJ1-2|.
CASSVLQGANYGYTF
TGTGCCAGCAGCGTATTGCAGGGAGCTAACTATGGCTACACCTTC
>once|TRBV5-1|TRBJ1-3|.
CASSRNDVSGNTIYF
TGCGCCAGCAGCCGAAACGACGTCTCTGGAAACACCATATATTTT
>few|TRBV19|TRBJ1-5|.
CASSMRGGNQPQHF
TGTGCCAGTAGTATGAGGGGCGGCAATCAGCCCCAGCATTTT
>.|TRBV18|TRBJ1-5|.
CASSPGRNQPQHF
TGTGCCAGCTCACCAGGGAGGAATCAGCCCCAGCATTTT
>.|TRBV21-1|TRBJ2-2|.
CASSKRGTGRGCGELFF
TGTGCCAGCAGCAAACGGGGCACAGGAAGAGGGTGCGGGGAGCTGTTTTTT
>.|TRBV6-6|TRBJ1-5|.
CASSDIGARNQPQHF
TGTGCCAGCAGTGACATTGGGGCGAGGAATCAGCCCCAGCATTTT
>.|TRBV7-9|TRBJ1-3|.
CASTPTAGNTIYF
TGTGCCAGCACCCCAACAGCTGGAAACACCATATATTTT
>.|TRBV10-1|TRBJ1-1|TRBD1
CASSAGDRGKMNTEAFF
TGCGCCAGCAGTGCTGGGGACAGGGGCAAGATGAACACTGAAGCTTTCTTT
>.|TRBV19|TRBJ2-7|.
CASSPQGAYEQYF
TGTGCCAGTAGTCCCCAGGGAGCCTACGAGCAGTACTTC
>.|TRBV28|TRBJ2-3|.
CASSSRAETPLDTQYF
TGTGCCAGCAGCTCACGAGCGGAGACCCCACTGGATACGCAGTATTTT
>.|TRBV5-1|TRBJ2-7|.
CASSLVGGPSYEQYF
TGCGCCAGCAGCTTGGTCGGGGGGCCCTCCTACGAGCAGTACTTC
>.|TRBV30|TRBJ1-2|.
CAWRNIGQLYGYTF
TGTGCCTGGAGAAACATAGGACAGTTATATGGCTACACCTTC
>.|TRBV9|TRBJ2-5|.
CASSGMGGRETQYF
TGTGCCAGCAGCGGGATGGGGGGGCGCGAGACCCAGTACTTC
>.|TRBV20-1|TRBJ2-3|.
CSAPTISAQYF
TGCAGTGCCCCAACTATTTCGGCGCAGTATTTT
>.|TRBV29-1|TRBJ1-1|TRBD1
CSVIDRGGGNTEAFF
TGCAGCGTTATTGACAGGGGTGGAGGAAACACTGAAGCTTTCTTT
>.|TRBV14|TRBJ2-5|.
CASSQGRTTAVETQYF
TGTGCCAGCAGCCAGGGACGGACTACAGCGGTAGAGACCCAGTACTTC
>few|TRBV20-1|TRBJ2-5|TRBD2
CSARAGAAQYF
TGCAGTGCTCGAGCGGGGGCTGCCCAGTACTTC
>.|TRBV20-1|TRBJ1-1|.
CSARPAAQAFF
TGCAGTGCCCGCCCCGCCGCACAAGCTTTCTTT
>.|TRBV9|TRBJ1-2|.
CASSVTWTDYGYTF
TGTGCCAGCAGCGTAACCTGGACAGACTATGGCTACACCTTC
>.|TRBV6-1|TRBJ1-2|TRBD1
CASSVKGGPSNYGYTF
TGTGCCAGCAGTGTGAAAGGGGGCCCCTCTAACTATGGCTACACCTTC
>.|TRBV28|TRBJ1-1|TRBD1
CASSLTGQGFEAFF
TGTGCCAGCAGTTTAACGGGACAGGGTTTTGAAGCTTTCTTT
>.|TRBV5-1|TRBJ2-3|.
CASSNGVSTDTQYF
TGCGCCAGCAGCAACGGGGTCTCGACAGATACGCAGTATTTT
>once|TRBV5-4|TRBJ2-5|TRBD2
CASSSRRGTRTQETQYF
TGTGCCAGCAGTTCACGGCGGGGGACGAGAACGCAAGAGACCCAGTACTTC
>.|TRBV27|TRBJ1-2|TRBD1
CASSPRTGDGYTF
TGTGCCAGCAGTCCGCGGACAGGGGACGGCTACACCTTC
>.|TRBV7-9|TRBJ1-4|.
CASSLDRTTNEKLFF
TGTGCCAGCAGCCTCGACAGGACAACTAATGAAAAACTGTTTTTT
>.|TRBV4-3|TRBJ2-5|TRBD1
CASSQEAAGGQTQYF
TGCGCCAGCAGCCAAGAGGCGGCAGGGGGACAGACCCAGTACTTC
>once|TRBV5-4|TRBJ1-1|.
CASSLVSSSEAFF
TGTGCCAGCAGCCTGGTTTCATCTTCCGAAGCTTTCTTT
>.|TRBV19|TRBJ1-2|.
CASSIWGTQSGYTF
TGTGCCAGTAGTATCTGGGGGACCCAAAGTGGCTACACCTTC
>.|TRBV2|TRBJ2-7|.
CASSRLHEQYF
TGTGCCAGCAGCCGACTCCACGAGCAGTACTTC
>.|TRBV4-1|TRBJ2-1|.
CASSQAGSDYNEQFF
TGCGCCAGCAGCCAAGCGGGATCCGACTACAATGAGCAGTTCTTC
>.|TRBV29-1|TRBJ2-3|.
CSVYGKGDTQYF
TGCAGCGTTTACGGGAAGGGGGATACGCAGTATTTT
>.|TRBV6-4|TRBJ2-2|TRBD1
CASRPTGGIGELFF
TGTGCCAGCAGACCAACAGGGGGCATCGGGGAGCTGTTTTTT
>.|TRBV12-5|TRBJ1-1|.
CASGLVHTGHTEAFF
TGTGCTAGTGGTTTGGTACACACAGGCCACACTGAAGCTTTCTTT
>.|TRBV11-2|TRBJ2-1|.
CASSSQGNEQFF
TGTGCCAGCAGCTCCCAGGGTAATGAGCAGTTCTTC
>.|TRBV9|TRBJ1-3|TRBD1
CASSAGGHHSGNTIYF
TGTGCCAGCAGTGCAGGGGGACACCACTCTGGAAACACCATATATTTT
>.|TRBV5-1|TRBJ2-7|.
CASSLVGGDEQYF
TGCGCCAGCAGCTTGGTGGGGGGCGACGAGCAGTACTTC
>.|TRBV10-3|TRBJ2-7|.
CAISQTAWYEQYF
TGTGCCATCAGCCAGACAGCTTGGTACGAGCAGTACTTC
>.|TRBV7-9|TRBJ2-5|.
CASSLGGGVETQYF
TGTGCCAGCAGCTTAGGGGGTGGAGTGGAGACCCAGTACTTC
>.|TRBV27|TRBJ1-5|.
CASSVSGLRLGQPQHF
TGTGCCAGCAGTGTCTCCGGGCTCCGATTGGGTCAGCCCCAGCATTTT
>.|TRBV19|TRBJ2-5|.
CASKRDLGGETQYF
TGTGCCAGTAAAAGGGACCTAGGAGGTGAGACCCAGTACTTC
>.|TRBV5-1|TRBJ1-2|TRBD1
CASSPGQGSYGYTF
TGCGCCAGCAGCCCGGGACAGGGAAGCTATGGCTACACCTTC
>.|TRBV28|TRBJ2-1|TRBD1
CASSSPGTGYNEQFF
TGTGCCAGCAGCTCCCCCGGGACAGGCTACAATGAGCAGTTCTTC
>.|TRBV7-9|TRBJ1-1|.
CASSPSGRETEAFF
TGTGCCAGCAGCCCCAGTGGTAGGGAGACTGAAGCTTTCTTT
>.|TRBV27|TRBJ2-7|.
CASKPWRDAAYEQYF
TGTGCCAGCAAACCCTGGAGGGATGCGGCCTACGAGCAGTACTTC
>.|TRBV15|TRBJ2-7|.
CATSRDLVSSYEQYF
TGTGCCACCAGCAGAGATCTTGTAAGCTCCTACGAGCAGTACTTC
>.|TRBV30|TRBJ2-7|.
CAHGQGIEQYF
TGTGCCCACGGTCAGGGGATCGAGCAGTACTTC
>.|TRBV5-4|TRBJ2-3|TRBD2
CASSGYLAGTTDTQYF
TGTGCCAGCAGCGGGTACCTAGCGGGAACCACAGATACGCAGTATTTT
>few|TRBV10-2|TRBJ2-1|TRBD2
CASSEPPTGGDEQFF
TGCGCCAGCAGTGAGCCCCCCACGGGAGGAGATGAGCAGTTCTTC
>.|TRBV18|TRBJ2-1|TRBD1
CASSDDRGGFPHSTYNEQFF
TGTGCCAGCTCAGACGACAGGGGGGGCTTCCCTCACTCCACCTACAATGAGCAGTTCTTC
>.|TRBV7-6|TRBJ1-6|.
CASSLGALDSPLHF
TGTGCCAGCAGCTTAGGGGCTTTGGATTCACCCCTCCACTTT